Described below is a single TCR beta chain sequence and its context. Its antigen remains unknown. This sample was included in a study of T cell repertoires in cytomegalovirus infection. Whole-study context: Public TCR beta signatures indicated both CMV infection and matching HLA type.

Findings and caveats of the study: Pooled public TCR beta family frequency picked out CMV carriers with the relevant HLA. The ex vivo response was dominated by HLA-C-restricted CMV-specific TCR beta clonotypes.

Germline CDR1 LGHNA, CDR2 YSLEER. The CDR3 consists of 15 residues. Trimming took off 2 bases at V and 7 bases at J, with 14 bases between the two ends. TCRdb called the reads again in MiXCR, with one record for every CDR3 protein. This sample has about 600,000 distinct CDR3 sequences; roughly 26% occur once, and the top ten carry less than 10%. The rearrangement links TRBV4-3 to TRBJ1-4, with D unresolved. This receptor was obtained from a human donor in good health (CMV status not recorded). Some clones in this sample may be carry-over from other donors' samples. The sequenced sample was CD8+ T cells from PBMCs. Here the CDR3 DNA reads TGCGCCAGCAGCCAACGGGAGGCCTTGGGTGAAAAACTGTTTTTT. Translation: CASSQREALGEKLFF.